This T cell receptor beta chain is from a study of CD8+ T cells in alopecia areata listed by TCRdb under 2018. In terms of the full investigation: The treated patients took part in an open-label pilot trial in which moderate-to-severe alopecia areata was treated with oral tofacitinib at 5 to 10 mg twice daily. Patients received tofacitinib for 6 to 18 months and were then followed off drug for 6 months to check for delayed response and recurrence. The SALT score, which quantifies the percentage of affected scalp surface area, was used to measure disease severity in treated patients. In both human patients and the C3H/HeJ mouse model, the study applied high-throughput TCRbeta sequencing to look at T cell clonal expansion in alopecia areata. On the human side, TCRbeta sequencing was run on scalp tissue and on sorted CD4+ and CD8+ peripheral blood T cells from healthy controls and from alopecia areata patients with either patchy or totalis/universalis disease. Tofacitinib-treated patients had biopsies at baseline and at 4 and 24 weeks of treatment, with a later scalp biopsy in several patients. Clonality in the scalp was compared among normal scalp (n=4), patchy alopecia areata scalp (n=8), and alopecia totalis/universalis scalp (n=8). The RNA source kit depended on sample type: the PAXgene miRNA kit for fixed scalp, the miRNeasy kit for PBMCs, and the RNeasy kit for mouse skin. immunoSEQ multiplex PCR using 35 Vbeta forward primers and 13 Jbeta reverse primers was used to amplify TCRbeta CDR3 regions.

Comments on this clone: Its antigen is unknown. No quality values exist for individual bases; no much larger clone is one base distant.

The V and J ends are trimmed by 6 bases and 1 base, leaving 21 bases between them. The germline V gene (reference sequence) gives CDR1 as LNHDA and CDR2 as SQIVND. The CDR3, from cysteine to phenylalanine, totals 17 residues. Of all the DNA, just the CDR3 is kept, 51 bases in frame from base 1. In light of the paper, this sample's treatment or condition label describes: oral pan-JAK inhibitor, 5-10 mg twice daily. From alopecia areata patients, peripheral blood was collected along with lesional scalp punch biopsies. PBMCs were isolated by density centrifugation and stained for CD3, CD4 and CD8, after which CD4+ and CD8+ T cells were sorted on a FACSAria. Libraries were prepared through the immunoSEQ multiplex PCR assay. RNA was extracted from all samples and reverse transcribed into cDNA, which served as template for TCR sequencing. SuperScript III was used to make first-strand cDNA, primed with a 2:1 mix of oligo-dT and random hexamers. A synthetic immune receptor repertoire was used to gauge amplification bias, and whatever bias remained was removed computationally. Per the source publication's procedure: After raw reads were preprocessed to remove errors, the CDR3 was defined following IMGT conventions as running from the conserved cysteine to phenylalanine. Clonality was calculated as 1 minus Shannon entropy normalized by log2 of the number of productive unique TCRs. Scalp TCRbeta sequences were cross-referenced with sorted blood CD4 and CD8 repertoires so that the CD4 or CD8 identity of scalp clones could be inferred. The immuneACCESS repertoire file appears here via TCRdb, limited to in-frame rearrangements. These files lack a portion of the clones; in checked studies, under half of the deficit traces to unresolved V genes, and the cause of the others is not known. That table is the source of V, J and clone size, and D and trimming were worked out from the DNA. This sample comprises more than 200,000 clones, 43% of them detected only once. Around 2.5% of the sample is taken by the ten largest.

The investigation overall reported the following: Compared with normal scalp, lesional scalp had higher clonality and more expanded CD8+ clones, particularly in alopecia totalis/universalis, a pattern that suggests antigenic drive. With tofacitinib, both scalp clonality and the number of expanded CD8+ clones among the top 100 scalp clones went down significantly. Many expanded lesional clones were found to persist in scalp and blood during tofacitinib treatment, and relapse after treatment cessation may be partly explained by this persistence. Because the treated cohort was small and had just a single nonresponder, larger studies are needed to establish links between baseline CD8+ expansion and response. Compared with mice, TCR sequences shared between patients were less clear, possibly partly because of HLA diversity across the patient population. Scalp TCR repertoire analysis is complicated because resident alphabeta T cells in normal human skin are also sequenced, whereas mouse skin is dominated by gammadelta T cells.

The chain is assembled from TRBV19 and TRBJ1-2; a confident D gene designation cannot be given. This TCR derives from a human donor with alopecia areata. The starting material was CD4+ T cells sorted from blood, obtained around week 36, from a patient treated with tofacitinib. This receptor has the CDR3 CASRHPLRQRLNYGYTF. The bases read TGTGCCAGTAGACACCCATTGCGGCAACGACTTAACTATGGCTACACCTTC. The CDR3, completed at both ends by the reference TRBV19 and TRBJ1-2 genes, gives the full variable domain DGGITQSPKYLFRKEGQNVTLSCEQNLNHDAMYWYRQDPGQGLRLIYYSQIVNDFQKGDIAEGYSVSREKKESFPLTVTSAQKNPTAFYLCASRHPLRQRLNYGYTFGSGTRLTVV.